Listed below are T cell receptor beta chains from one sample, sequenced in a study of cytomegalovirus exposure and HLA in healthy donors. Profiled with immunoSEQ multiplex PCR; TCRdb holds only in-frame clones, not every one. This sample has approximately 140,000 clones, with around 60% found just once. Sequencing was carried out using PBMCs. The receptors were sampled from a woman aged 55-69 years in good health and CMV-seropositive. CDR3s include the opening cysteine and the closing phenylalanine or tryptophan.

TRBJ2-5	TRBV14	CASSPTLAGVSETQYF
TRBJ1-2	TRBV6-1	CASSGILDIQGNGYTF
TRBJ2-7	TRBV19	CASSIETGDSFYEQYF
TRBJ1-2	TRBV9	CASSIDTNYGYTF
-	TRBV19	CASSVTSGGGYEQYF
TRBJ2-3	TRBV18	CASSPGTGSPDTQYF
TRBJ2-5	TRBV7-9	CASSLGLLAGQETQYF
TRBJ2-1	TRBV6-1	CASSERGRALNEQFF
TRBJ2-7	TRBV4-1	CASSLATGRNEQYF
TRBJ1-3	TRBV30	CAWSGTFSGNTIYF
TRBJ1-2	TRBV5-6	CASSWDRSNYGYTF
TRBJ1-2	TRBV7-3	CASSHRDGGGYTF
TRBJ2-7	TRBV14	CASSITGREQYF
TRBJ2-7	TRBV4-3	CASSQDRELAIYEQYF
TRBJ2-7	TRBV5-1	CASSHDSHYEQYF
TRBJ1-3	TRBV18	CASSPRTGGVRDTIYF
TRBJ1-2	TRBV6-1	CASSYLDRNYGYTF
TRBJ2-2	TRBV11-2	CASSLARASGRAGELFF
-	TRBV5-1	CASRSRQDSYEQYF
TRBJ1-1	TRBV5-5	CASSTEQGNTEAFF
TRBJ2-5	TRBV25-1	CASSESGSRGQETQYF
TRBJ1-5	TRBV28	CASVYGGNSNQPQHF
TRBJ2-3	TRBV28	CASTEQVGQGTDTQYF
TRBJ1-5	TRBV18	CASSPRAGGIDQPQHF
TRBJ1-1	TRBV5-6	CASSWARGFTTEAFF
TRBJ2-1	TRBV30	CAWSPGLAVEQFF
TRBJ1-2	TRBV28	CASSSILGYTF
TRBJ2-7	TRBV5-1	CASSQGASLSYEQYF
TRBJ2-1	TRBV28	CASMPAGPPSSYNEQFF
TRBJ1-2	TRBV4-1	CASSQEWRESDYGYTF
TRBJ2-5	TRBV5-6	CASRLAGGTETQYF
TRBJ1-1	TRBV5-6	CASSTGQNTEAFF
TRBJ2-1	TRBV10-3	CAITSGLAGDEQFF
TRBJ2-5	TRBV4-3	CASSHYRGPRETQYF
TRBJ2-7	TRBV28	CASKSLTYEQYF
TRBJ2-7	TRBV6-6	CASRSQASGRVGEQYF
TRBJ2-3	TRBV7-2	CASSFGQTDTQYF
TRBJ1-4	TRBV5-5	CASNQRSGQGREKLFF
TRBJ1-3	TRBV10-3	CATQGQDKGDTIYF
TRBJ2-1	TRBV11-3	CASSLEGTSVYNEQFF
TRBJ2-7	TRBV4-3	CASSQGTAFYEQYF
TRBJ2-7	TRBV15	CATSVRGTGREQYF
TRBJ2-1	TRBV21-1	CASSTPAGVLGQFF
TRBJ2-5	TRBV4-2	CASSQDPPAGRQETQYF
TRBJ2-5	TRBV15	CATSRWTGEETQYF
TRBJ1-3	TRBV28	CASSLIQGKGNTIYF